This TCR beta chain was sequenced during a study of CD8 T cells in ankylosing spondylitis. Points from the study as a whole: Within ankylosing spondylitis blood, a TCR beta motif made up of several highly homologous variants appeared to be characteristic.

Per the germline V gene, CDR1 is LGHDT and CDR2 is YNNKEL (reference sequence). The CDR3 runs to 14 residues. Trimming took off 0 bases at V and 9 bases at J, with 12 bases between the two ends. On this clonotype: Antigen unknown.

TCRdb fed the 5' RACE reads into MiXCR, producing one record per CDR3 protein. The sample carries about 700,000 distinct CDR3 sequences, around 17% recorded once. J is TRBJ2-4 and V is TRBV3-1, with D unclear. Input material: blood, either unsorted or a sorted T cell fraction (not recorded which). The TCR sequence derives from a male donor with ankylosing spondylitis. CDR3 protein: CASSQDVGLGIQYF. CDR3 nucleotide sequence: TGTGCCAGCAGCCAAGATGTCGGCCTCGGCATTCAGTACTTC.